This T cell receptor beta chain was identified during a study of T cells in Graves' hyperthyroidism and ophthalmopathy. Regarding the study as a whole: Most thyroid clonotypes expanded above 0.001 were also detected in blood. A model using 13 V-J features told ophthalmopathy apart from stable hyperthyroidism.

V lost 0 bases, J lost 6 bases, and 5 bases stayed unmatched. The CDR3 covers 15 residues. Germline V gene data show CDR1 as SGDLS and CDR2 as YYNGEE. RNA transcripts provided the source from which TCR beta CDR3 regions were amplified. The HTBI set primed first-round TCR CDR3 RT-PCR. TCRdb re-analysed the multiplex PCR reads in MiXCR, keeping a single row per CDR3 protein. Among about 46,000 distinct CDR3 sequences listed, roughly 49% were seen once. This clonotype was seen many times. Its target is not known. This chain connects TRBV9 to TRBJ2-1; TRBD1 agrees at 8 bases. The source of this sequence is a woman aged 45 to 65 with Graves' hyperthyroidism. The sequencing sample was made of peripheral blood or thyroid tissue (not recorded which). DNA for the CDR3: TGTGCCAGCAGCGTAGCCAGGGGGCATGGCAATGAGCAGTTCTTC. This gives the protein CASSVARGHGNEQFF. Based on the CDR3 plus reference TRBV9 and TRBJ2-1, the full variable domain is DSGVTQTPKHLITATGQRVTLRCSPRSGDLSVYWYQQSLDQGLQFLIQYYNGEERAKGNILERFSAQQFPDLHSELNLSSLELGDSALYFCASSVARGHGNEQFFGPGTRLTVL.